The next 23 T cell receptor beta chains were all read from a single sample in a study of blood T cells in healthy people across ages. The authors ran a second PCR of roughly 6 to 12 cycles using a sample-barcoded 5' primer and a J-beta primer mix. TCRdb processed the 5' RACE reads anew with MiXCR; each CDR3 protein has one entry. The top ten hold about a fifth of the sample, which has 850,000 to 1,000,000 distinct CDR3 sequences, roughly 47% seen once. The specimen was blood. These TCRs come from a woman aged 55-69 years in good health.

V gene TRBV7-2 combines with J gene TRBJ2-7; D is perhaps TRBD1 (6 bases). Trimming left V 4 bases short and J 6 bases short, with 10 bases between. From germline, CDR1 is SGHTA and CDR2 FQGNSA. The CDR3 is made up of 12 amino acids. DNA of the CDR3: TGTGCCAGCAGCTCACAGGGTTCCGAGCAGTACTTC. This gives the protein CASSSQGSEQYF.

This CDR3 is CASSPQQAVSAFF. CDR3 nucleotide sequence: TGTGCCAGCAGCCCACAGCAGGCAGTTTCGGCTTTCTTT. V usage is TRBV7-2 and J usage is TRBJ1-1; D is uncertain. This CDR3 region has 13 residues. Trimming removed 5 bases from V and 11 bases from J, with 18 bases in between. Germline V gene sequence: CDR1 SGHTA, CDR2 FQGNSA.

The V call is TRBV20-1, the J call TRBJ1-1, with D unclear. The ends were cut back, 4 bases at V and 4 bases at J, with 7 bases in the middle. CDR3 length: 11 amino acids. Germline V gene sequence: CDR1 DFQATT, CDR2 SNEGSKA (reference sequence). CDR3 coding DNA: TGCAGTGCTATCAGAAGCACTGAAGCTTTCTTT. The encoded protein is CSAIRSTEAFF.

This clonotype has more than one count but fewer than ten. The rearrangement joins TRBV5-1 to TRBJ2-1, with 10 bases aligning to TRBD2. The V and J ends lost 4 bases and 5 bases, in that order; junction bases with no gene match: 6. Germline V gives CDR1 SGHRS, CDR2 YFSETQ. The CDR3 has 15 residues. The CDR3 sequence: CASSDGGLADNEQFF. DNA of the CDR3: TGCGCCAGCAGCGATGGTGGACTAGCGGACAATGAGCAGTTCTTC.

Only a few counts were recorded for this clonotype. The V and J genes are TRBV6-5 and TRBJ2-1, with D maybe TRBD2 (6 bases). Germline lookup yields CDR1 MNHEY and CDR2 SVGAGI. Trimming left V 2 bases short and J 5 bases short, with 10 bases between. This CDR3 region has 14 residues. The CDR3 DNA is TGTGCCAGCAGTTACGAGACTAGGAACAATGAGCAGTTCTTC. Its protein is CASSYETRNNEQFF.

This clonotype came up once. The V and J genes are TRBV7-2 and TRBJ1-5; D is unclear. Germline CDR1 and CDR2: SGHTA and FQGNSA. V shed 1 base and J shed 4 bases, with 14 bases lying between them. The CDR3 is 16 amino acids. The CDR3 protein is CASSLVPNQPNQPQHF. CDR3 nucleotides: TGTGCCAGCAGCTTAGTGCCTAATCAACCTAATCAGCCCCAGCATTTT.

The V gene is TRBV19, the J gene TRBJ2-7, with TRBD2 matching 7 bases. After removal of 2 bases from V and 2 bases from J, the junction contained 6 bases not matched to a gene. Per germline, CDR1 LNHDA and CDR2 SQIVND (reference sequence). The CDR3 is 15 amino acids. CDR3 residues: CASSIPGSGPYEQYF. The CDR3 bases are TGTGCCAGTAGTATACCGGGTAGCGGGCCCTACGAGCAGTACTTC. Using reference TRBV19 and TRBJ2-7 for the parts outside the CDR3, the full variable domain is DGGITQSPKYLFRKEGQNVTLSCEQNLNHDAMYWYRQDPGQGLRLIYYSQIVNDFQKGDIAEGYSVSREKKESFPLTVTSAQKNPTAFYLCASSIPGSGPYEQYFGPGTRLTVT.

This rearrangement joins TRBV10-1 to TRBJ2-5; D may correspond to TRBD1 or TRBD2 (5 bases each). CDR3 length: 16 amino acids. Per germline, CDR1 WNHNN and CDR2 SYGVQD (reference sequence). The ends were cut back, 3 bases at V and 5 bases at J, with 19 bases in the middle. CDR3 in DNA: TGCGCCAGCAGTGATAACAAGGGACCCGGATTGGAGACCCAGTACTTC. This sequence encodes CASSDNKGPGLETQYF.

CDR3 protein: CASSTTRETQYF. The DNA of the CDR3 is TGTGCCAGCAGCACAACCCGGGAGACCCAGTACTTC. The genes are TRBV7-2 and TRBJ2-5; D remains ambiguous. Germline values: CDR1 SGHTA, CDR2 FQGNSA. V was trimmed by 5 bases and J by 5 bases, leaving 9 bases between them. The CDR3 loop spans 12 amino acids.

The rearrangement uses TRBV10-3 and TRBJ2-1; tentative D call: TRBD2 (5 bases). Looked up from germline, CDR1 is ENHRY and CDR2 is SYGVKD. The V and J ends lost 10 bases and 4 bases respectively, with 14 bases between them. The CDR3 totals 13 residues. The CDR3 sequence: CATGRGLYNEQFF. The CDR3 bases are TGTGCCACCGGGCGCGGACTTTACAATGAGCAGTTCTTC.

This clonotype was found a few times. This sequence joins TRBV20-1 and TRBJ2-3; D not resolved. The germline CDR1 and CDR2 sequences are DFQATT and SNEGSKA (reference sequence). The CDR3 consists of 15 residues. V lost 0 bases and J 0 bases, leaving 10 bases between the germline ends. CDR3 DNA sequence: TGCAGTGCTAGAGATTCCGCCCATAGCACAGATACGCAGTATTTT. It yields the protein CSARDSAHSTDTQYF.

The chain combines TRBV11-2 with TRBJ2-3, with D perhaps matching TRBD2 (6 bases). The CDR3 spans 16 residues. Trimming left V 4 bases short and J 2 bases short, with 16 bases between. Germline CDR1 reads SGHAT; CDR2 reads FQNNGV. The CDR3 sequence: CASSSGLWGITDTQYF. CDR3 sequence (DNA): TGTGCCAGCAGCTCCGGACTATGGGGCATCACAGATACGCAGTATTTT.

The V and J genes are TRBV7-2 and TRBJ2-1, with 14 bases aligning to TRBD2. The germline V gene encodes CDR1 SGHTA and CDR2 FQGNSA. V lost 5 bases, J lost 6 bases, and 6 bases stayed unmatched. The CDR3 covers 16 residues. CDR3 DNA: TGTGCCAGCAGCCGAGGGACTAGCGGGAGAGGCAATGAGCAGTTCTTC. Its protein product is CASSRGTSGRGNEQFF.

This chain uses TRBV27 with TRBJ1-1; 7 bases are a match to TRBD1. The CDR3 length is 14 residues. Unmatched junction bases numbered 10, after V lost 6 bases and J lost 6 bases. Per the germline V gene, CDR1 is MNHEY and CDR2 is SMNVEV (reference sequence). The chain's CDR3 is CASRRDRANAEAFF. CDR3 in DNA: TGTGCCAGCAGACGAGACAGGGCTAACGCTGAAGCTTTCTTT.

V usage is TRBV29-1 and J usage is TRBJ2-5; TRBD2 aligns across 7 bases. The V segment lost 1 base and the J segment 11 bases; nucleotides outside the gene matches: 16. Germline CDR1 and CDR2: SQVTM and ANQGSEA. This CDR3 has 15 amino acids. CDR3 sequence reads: CSVEVGGGRANEQYF. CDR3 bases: TGCAGCGTTGAAGTTGGCGGGGGACGGGCCAATGAGCAGTACTTC.

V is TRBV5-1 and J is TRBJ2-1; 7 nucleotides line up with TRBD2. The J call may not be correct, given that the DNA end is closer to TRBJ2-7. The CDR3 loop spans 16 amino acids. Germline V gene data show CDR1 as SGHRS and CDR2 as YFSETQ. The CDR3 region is CASSLPSGSTYNEQYF. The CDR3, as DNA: TGCGCCAGCAGCTTGCCTAGCGGTTCCACCTACAATGAGCAGTACTTC.

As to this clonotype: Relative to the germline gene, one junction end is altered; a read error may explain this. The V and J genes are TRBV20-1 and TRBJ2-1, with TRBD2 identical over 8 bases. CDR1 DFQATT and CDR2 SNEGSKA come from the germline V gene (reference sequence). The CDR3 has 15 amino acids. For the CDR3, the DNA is TGCAGTGCTAGATCTAGCGGGCGCTCATACAGTGAGCAGTTCTTC. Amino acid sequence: CSARSSGRSYSEQFF.

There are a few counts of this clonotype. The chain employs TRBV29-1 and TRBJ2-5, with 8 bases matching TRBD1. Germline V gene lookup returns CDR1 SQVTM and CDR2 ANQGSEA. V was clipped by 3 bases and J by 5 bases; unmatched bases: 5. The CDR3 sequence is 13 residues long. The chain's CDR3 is CSVDGQGSETQYF. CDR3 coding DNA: TGCAGCGTTGACGGACAGGGATCGGAGACCCAGTACTTC.

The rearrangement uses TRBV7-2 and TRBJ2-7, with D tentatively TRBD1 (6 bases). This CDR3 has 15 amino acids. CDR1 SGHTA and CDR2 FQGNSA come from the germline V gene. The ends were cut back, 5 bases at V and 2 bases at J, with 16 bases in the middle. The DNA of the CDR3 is TGTGCCAGCAGCCCAGTAGTAGGGGGACCCTACGAGCAGTACTTC. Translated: CASSPVVGGPYEQYF.

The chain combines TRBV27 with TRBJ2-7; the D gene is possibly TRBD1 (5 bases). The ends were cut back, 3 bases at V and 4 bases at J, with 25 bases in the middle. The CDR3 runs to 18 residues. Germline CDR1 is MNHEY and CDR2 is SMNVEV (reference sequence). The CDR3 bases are TGTGCCAGCAGTTTCTTACAGGTGGGCAACGCGGAGCCTTACGAGCAGTACTTC. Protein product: CASSFLQVGNAEPYEQYF.

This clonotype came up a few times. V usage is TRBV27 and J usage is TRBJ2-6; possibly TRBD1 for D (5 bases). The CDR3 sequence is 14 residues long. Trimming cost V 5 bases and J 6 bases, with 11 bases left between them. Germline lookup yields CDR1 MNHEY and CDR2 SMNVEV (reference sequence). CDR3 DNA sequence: TGTGCCAGCAGTACAGGCAGGGAGGCCAACGTCCTGACTTTC. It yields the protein CASSTGREANVLTF.

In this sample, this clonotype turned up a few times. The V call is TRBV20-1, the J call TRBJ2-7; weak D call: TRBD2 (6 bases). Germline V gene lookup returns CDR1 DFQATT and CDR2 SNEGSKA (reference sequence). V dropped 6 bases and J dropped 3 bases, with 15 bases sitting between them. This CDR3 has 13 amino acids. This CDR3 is CSADGGDLYEQYF. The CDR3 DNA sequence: TGCAGTGCGGACGGAGGGGACCTCTACGAGCAGTACTTC.

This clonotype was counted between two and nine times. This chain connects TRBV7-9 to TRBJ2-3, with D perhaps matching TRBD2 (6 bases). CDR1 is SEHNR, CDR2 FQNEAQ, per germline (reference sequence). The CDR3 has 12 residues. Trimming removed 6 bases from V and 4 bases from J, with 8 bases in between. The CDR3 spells CASRRGPDTQYF. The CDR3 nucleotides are TGTGCCAGCAGGCGGGGACCAGATACGCAGTATTTT. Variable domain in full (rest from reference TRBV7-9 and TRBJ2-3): DTGVSQNPRHKITKRGQNVTFRCDPISEHNRLYWYRQTLGQGPEFLTYFQNEAQLEKSRLLSDRFSAERPKGSFSTLEIQRTEQGDSAMYLCASRRGPDTQYFGPGTRLTVL.